The entry below gives a single TCR beta chain sequence along with its context. Generated by immunoSEQ multiplex PCR, the TCRdb table keeps only in-frame clones and is missing some. Of a few hundred thousand clones listed, 80% to 95% are singletons. The sample belongs to a study of blood T cell repertoires in COVID-19. At the level of the study: Material from acute and convalescent COVID-19 was sourced from the United States, Italy and Spain.

In assigning cohorts, the study relied on participant-reported clinical history. CDR3 size: 13 residues. Trimming took 4 bases from V and 6 from J; bases not matched to a gene: 2. Germline V gene lookup returns CDR1 LGHDT and CDR2 YNNKEL (reference sequence). The sequencing sample was made of PBMCs or T cells enriched from blood (not recorded which). The TCR sequence derives from a woman in her twenties or thirties who had recovered from COVID-19. This chain links TRBV3-1 (or the pseudogene TRBV3-2) with TRBJ2-1; 8 bases are a match to TRBD1. CDR3 sequence (DNA): TGTGCCAGCAGCCCAGACAGGGGCAATGAGCAGTTCTTC. As protein: CASSPDRGNEQFF.